Following are 29 T cell receptor beta chains from one sample sequenced in a study of OX40 agonist ivuxolimab in advanced cancers. Libraries were prepared by immunoSEQ multiplex PCR; TCRdb keeps only in-frame clonotypes and omits some of them. The sample has approximately 80,000 clones; over 80% are singletons. Source: CD4+ or CD8+ T cells sorted from blood, taken in a trial of the OX40 agonist ivuxolimab. Source of these receptors: an adult with an advanced solid tumor such as melanoma, head and neck, liver or kidney cancer.

This rearrangement joins TRBV7-2 to TRBJ2-2, with D unresolved. With 11 bases removed from V and 0 bases from J, the gap between germline ends came to 13 bases. The CDR3 contains 14 residues. Germline CDR1 is SGHTA and CDR2 is FQGNSA. CDR3 protein: CAAREFANTGELFF. In nucleotides, the CDR3 is TGTGCCGCACGAGAGTTCGCGAACACCGGGGAGCTGTTTTTT.

The chain uses TRBV29-1 and TRBJ1-2; D not resolved. This CDR3 is built from 13 residues. Looked up from germline, CDR1 is SQVTM and CDR2 is ANQGSEA. Trimming removed 4 bases from V and 4 bases from J, with 13 bases in between. CDR3: CSVAHDRLYGYTF. CDR3 coding DNA: TGCAGCGTTGCACATGACCGCCTCTATGGCTACACCTTC.

J is TRBJ2-5 and V is TRBV5-4; D is possibly TRBD2 (7 bases). Trimming took 1 base from V and 4 from J, leaving 14 bases between them. There are 15 residues in the CDR3. In germline, CDR1 is SGHNT, CDR2 YYREEE (reference sequence). CDR3 amino acids: CASSLTGGLGETQYF. CDR3 nucleotide sequence: TGTGCCAGCAGCTTGACCGGGGGGCTAGGAGAGACCCAGTACTTC.

The gene calls are TRBV4-2 and TRBJ2-1; D is uncertain. Trimming left V 1 base short and J 11 bases short, with 15 bases between. The CDR3 runs 14 residues. Germline values: CDR1 LGHNA, CDR2 YNFKEQ. CDR3 sequence (DNA): TGTGCCAGCAGCCAAGGGCCCGTTCCCCGTAAGCAGTTCTTC. It translates to CASSQGPVPRKQFF.

This clone was seen a single time. The chain couples TRBV18 to TRBJ2-1, with TRBD1 identical over 7 bases. Germline CDR1 is KGHSH and CDR2 is LQKENI. Trimming cost V 3 bases and J 3 bases; bases outside gene matches: 5. The CDR3 has 15 amino acids. The CDR3 protein is CASSPPGQFYNEQFF. CDR3 DNA sequence: TGTGCCAGCTCACCCCCGGGACAGTTCTACAATGAGCAGTTCTTC. Filled out from reference TRBV18 and TRBJ2-1, the complete variable domain reads NAGVMQNPRHLVRRRGQEARLRCSPMKGHSHVYWYRQLPEEGLKFMVYLQKENIIDESGMPKERFSAEFPKEGPSILRIQQVVRGDSAAYFCASSPPGQFYNEQFFGPGTRLTVL.

CDR3: CASSPPGGPVSGYTF. CDR3 bases: TGTGCCAGCAGCCCGCCCGGGGGACCAGTTTCTGGCTACACCTTC. The genes are TRBV7-9 and TRBJ1-2; perhaps TRBD1 as D (5 bases). The V end was cut by 5 bases, the J end by 7 bases, with 20 bases between. The CDR3 sequence is 15 residues long. Germline V gene sequence: CDR1 SEHNR, CDR2 FQNEAQ (reference sequence).

The chain joins TRBV7-3 to TRBJ2-7; 8 bases agree with TRBD2. CDR3 length: 16 residues. The trim removed 0 bases at V and 5 bases at J, leaving 9 bases unmatched. Looked up from germline, CDR1 is SGHTA and CDR2 is FQGTGA. Here the CDR3 DNA reads TGTGCCAGCAGCTTAACCCCTTTAGCGGGGAAGAACGAGCAGTACTTC. Encoded protein: CASSLTPLAGKNEQYF.

This rearrangement joins TRBV5-1 to TRBJ2-5; D gene uncertain. The CDR3 runs to 13 residues. Trimming removed 2 bases from V and 5 bases from J, with 10 bases in between. CDR1 is SGHRS, CDR2 YFSETQ, per germline. In DNA form, the CDR3 reads TGCGCCAGCAGCTTTGACATGGTGGAGACCCAGTACTTC. Translated: CASSFDMVETQYF. The complete variable domain, with remaining parts taken from reference TRBV5-1 and TRBJ2-5, reads KAGVTQTPRYLIKTRGQQVTLSCSPISGHRSVSWYQQTPGQGLQFLFEYFSETQRNKGNFPGRFSGRQFSNSRSEMNVSTLELGDSALYLCASSFDMVETQYFGPGTRLLVL.

This rearrangement joins TRBV2 to TRBJ2-6; D is ambiguous. Germline CDR1 is SNHLY and CDR2 is FYNNEI. The CDR3 extends over 14 amino acids. With 2 bases removed from V and 0 bases from J, the gap between germline ends came to 2 bases. CDR3 protein: CASSENSGANVLTF. CDR3 DNA: TGTGCCAGCAGTGAAAACTCTGGGGCCAACGTCCTGACTTTC. Filled out from reference TRBV2 and TRBJ2-6, the complete variable domain reads EPEVTQTPSHQVTQMGQEVILRCVPISNHLYFYWYRQILGQKVEFLVSFYNNEISEKSEIFDDQFSVERPDGSNFTLKIRSTKLEDSAMYFCASSENSGANVLTFGAGSRLTVL.

This rearrangement joins TRBV5-1 to TRBJ1-4; 9 bases align to TRBD1. V shed 4 bases, J shed 12 bases, and the junction held 10 bases outside the gene matches. Germline CDR1 reads SGHRS; CDR2 reads YFSETQ. The CDR3 covers 14 residues. This chain's CDR3 is CASSQGQGSEELFF. CDR3 nucleotides: TGCGCCAGCAGCCAGGGACAGGGATCGGAGGAACTGTTTTTT.

The genes are TRBV28 and TRBJ1-5; TRBD1 aligns across 9 bases. Germline CDR1 reads MDHEN; CDR2 reads SYDVKM. Unmatched junction bases numbered 8, after V lost 8 bases and J lost 6 bases. The CDR3 is 14 residues long. The CDR3 sequence: CASWTGTGIQPQHF. The CDR3 DNA follows: TGTGCCAGCTGGACCGGGACAGGGATTCAGCCCCAGCATTTT.

The chain couples TRBV7-6 to TRBJ2-7; D is tentatively TRBD1 or TRBD2 (6 bases each). This CDR3 contains 18 residues. Germline V gene lookup returns CDR1 SGHVS and CDR2 FNYEAQ. V lost 4 bases and J 4 bases, leaving 26 bases between the germline ends. In nucleotides, the CDR3 is TGTGCCAGCAGCTCGGGGGCCTCTACAGGGCTAATCTTGTACGAGCAGTACTTC. Its translation: CASSSGASTGLILYEQYF.

The chain couples TRBV18 to TRBJ2-7; D unresolved. Trimming cost V 3 bases and J 5 bases, with 5 bases left between them. The CDR3 covers 11 residues. CDR1 and CDR2 from the germline V gene are KGHSH and LQKENI. The CDR3 region has the DNA TGTGCCAGCTCACCGATGGACGAGCAGTACTTC. It translates to CASSPMDEQYF. The complete variable domain, with remaining parts taken from reference TRBV18 and TRBJ2-7, reads NAGVMQNPRHLVRRRGQEARLRCSPMKGHSHVYWYRQLPEEGLKFMVYLQKENIIDESGMPKERFSAEFPKEGPSILRIQQVVRGDSAAYFCASSPMDEQYFGPGTRLTVT.

CDR3 region: CASRWTGGYEQYF. DNA for the CDR3: TGTGCCAGCAGGTGGACAGGGGGGTACGAGCAGTACTTC. This sequence joins TRBV6-1 and TRBJ2-7, with 10 bases aligning to TRBD1. This CDR3 region has 13 residues. The J segment lost 4 bases and the V segment lost 6 bases, leaving 3 bases of the junction unmatched. The germline V gene encodes CDR1 MNHNS and CDR2 SASEGT.

The chain recombines TRBV2 with TRBJ2-1, with 16 bases fitting TRBD2. Germline-derived CDR1 and CDR2 are SNHLY and FYNNEI. V was clipped by 10 bases and J by 7 bases; unmatched bases: 4. The length of the CDR3 is 14 residues. CDR3 DNA sequence: TGTGCCACCGGGACTAGCGGGGGGGCGAATGAGCAGTTCTTC. Amino acid sequence: CATGTSGGANEQFF.

The V call is TRBV18, the J call TRBJ2-3; tentative D call: TRBD1 (6 bases). This CDR3 comprises 15 residues. Deletions cut 3 bases from V and 4 bases from J, with 14 bases between. Germline loops: CDR1 KGHSH, CDR2 LQKENI. Here the CDR3 DNA reads TGTGCCAGCTCACCCCCACGGGCAGGGGCAGATACGCAGTATTTT. This translates into CASSPPRAGADTQYF.

This sequence joins TRBV7-2 and TRBJ2-3; TRBD2 matches at 13 bases. Trimming took 2 bases from V and 2 from J; bases not matched to a gene: 7. CDR1 and CDR2 from the germline V gene are SGHTA and FQGNSA. CDR3 size: 18 residues. The DNA of the CDR3 is TGTGCCAGCAGCTTAACCGGGACTAGCGGGGCATACACAGATACGCAGTATTTT. Protein sequence: CASSLTGTSGAYTDTQYF.

The chain employs TRBV6-5 and TRBJ1-1, with D unclear. This CDR3 has 13 residues. V lost 6 bases, J lost 4 bases, and 12 bases lay in between. Per germline, CDR1 MNHEY and CDR2 SVGAGI. The CDR3 DNA is TGTGCCAGCAGACCTCCGGGGAGCACTGAAGCTTTCTTT. It codes for CASRPPGSTEAFF.

In its sample, this clone was seen once. CDR3 nucleotides: TGCGCCAGCAGCCACGTACACTACAATGAGCAGTTCTTC. Protein product: CASSHVHYNEQFF. The genes are TRBV5-1 and TRBJ2-1; D call uncertain. CDR1 is SGHRS, CDR2 YFSETQ, per germline. This CDR3 is built from 13 residues. V gave up 4 bases and J gave up 3 bases, with 8 bases separating them. The full variable domain, rest sourced from reference TRBV5-1 and TRBJ2-1, is KAGVTQTPRYLIKTRGQQVTLSCSPISGHRSVSWYQQTPGQGLQFLFEYFSETQRNKGNFPGRFSGRQFSNSRSEMNVSTLELGDSALYLCASSHVHYNEQFFGPGTRLTVL.

This chain uses TRBV5-6 with TRBJ1-5; 11 nucleotides line up with TRBD1. Germline V lookup: CDR1 SGHDT, CDR2 YYEEEE. This CDR3 has 15 residues. V lost 2 bases and J lost 4; bases outside the gene matches: 2. CDR3 DNA: TGTGCCAGCAGCTTCTGGGACAGGGGGAATCAGCCCCAGCATTTT. This gives the protein CASSFWDRGNQPQHF.

The rearrangement links TRBV14 to TRBJ2-3; D ambiguous. The CDR3 totals 14 residues. V lost 5 bases and J 0 bases, leaving 9 bases between the germline ends. The germline CDR1 and CDR2 sequences are SGHDN and FVKESK. In nucleotides, the CDR3 is TGTGCCAGCAGCGAACGGCTTAGCACAGATACGCAGTATTTT. Its translation: CASSERLSTDTQYF.

The chain combines TRBV7-9 with TRBJ2-1, with 8 nucleotides matching TRBD2. Trimming cost V 4 bases and J 5 bases; bases outside gene matches: 10. CDR3 length: 16 amino acids. Germline CDR1 is SEHNR and CDR2 is FQNEAQ (reference sequence). In DNA form, the CDR3 reads TGTGCCAGCAGCTCCCAGGGAGCGGGAGCCCACAATGAGCAGTTCTTC. This gives the protein CASSSQGAGAHNEQFF.

CDR3 protein: CASSLSPSGLQETQYF. The DNA for the CDR3 is TGTGCCAGCAGCTTATCGCCTAGCGGGCTACAAGAGACCCAGTACTTC. The V and J genes are TRBV7-2 and TRBJ2-5, with TRBD2 identical over 8 bases. J was trimmed by 2 bases and V by 2 bases; bases with no gene match: 7. Germline V gene data show CDR1 as SGHTA and CDR2 as FQGNSA. This CDR3 has 16 residues.

This rearrangement joins TRBV27 to TRBJ2-7; 7 nucleotides match TRBD1. Trimming cost V 6 bases and J 5 bases; bases outside gene matches: 7. The CDR3 is 13 amino acids. The germline V gene has CDR1 MNHEY and CDR2 SMNVEV (reference sequence). The CDR3 DNA reads as TGTGCCAGCAGCCGGGACAGAGGGAACGAGCAGTACTTC. Translation gives CASSRDRGNEQYF.

The chain links TRBV5-4 to TRBJ2-7, with 7 bases identical to TRBD2. The ends lost 4 bases at V and 4 bases at J; junction bases unmatched: 2. Germline CDR1 and CDR2: SGHNT and YYREEE (reference sequence). The CDR3 is made up of 12 amino acids. The CDR3 reads CASSLSGYEQYF. The CDR3 bases are TGTGCCAGCAGCCTTAGCGGGTACGAGCAGTACTTC.

This chain joins TRBV20-1 and TRBJ2-7; D ambiguous. Trimming stripped 3 bases from V and 6 bases from J, with 9 bases between. The germline V gene has CDR1 DFQATT and CDR2 SNEGSKA (reference sequence). The CDR3 spans 11 residues. CDR3 amino acids: CSARASSEQYF. The CDR3 DNA sequence: TGCAGTGCTAGGGCTAGTAGCGAGCAGTACTTC.

V is TRBV27 and J is TRBJ1-4; the D gene is possibly TRBD1 (5 bases). Between the trimmed V and J ends, which lost 3 bases and 3 bases, there was a span of 20 bases. The CDR3 contains 18 residues. Germline V CDR1 and CDR2: MNHEY, SMNVEV (reference sequence). The CDR3 loop is CASSLAPPGGVSNEKLFF. DNA for the CDR3: TGTGCCAGCAGTTTGGCCCCCCCTGGGGGGGTCTCTAATGAAAAACTGTTTTTT.

This clone was detected once. The chain uses TRBV30 and TRBJ2-7, with TRBD1 matching over 8 bases. CDR1 is GTSNPN and CDR2 is SVGIG in the germline V gene (reference sequence). The CDR3 consists of 13 residues. The V segment lost 2 bases and the J segment 9 bases; nucleotides outside the gene matches: 9. CDR3 protein: CAWSPDRAGPQYF. CDR3 nucleotide sequence: TGTGCCTGGAGTCCGGACAGGGCGGGTCCGCAGTACTTC.

V and J are TRBV5-1 and TRBJ1-1, with D possibly TRBD1 on 5 matching bases. Deletions cut 2 bases from V and 1 base from J, with 6 bases between. This CDR3 region has 13 residues. Germline lookup yields CDR1 SGHRS and CDR2 YFSETQ. CDR3 residues: CASSFDRNTEAFF. CDR3 DNA sequence: TGCGCCAGCAGCTTTGACAGGAACACTGAAGCTTTCTTT.